Presented here are 26 T cell receptor beta chains from one specimen sequenced in a study of OX40 agonist ivuxolimab in advanced cancers. Sequencing used immunoSEQ multiplex PCR; TCRdb keeps in-frame clones, though not all of them. The sample has 35,000 to 40,000 clones; about 88% are singletons. The material was CD4+ or CD8+ T cells sorted from blood, obtained in a trial of the OX40 agonist ivuxolimab. These receptors came from an adult with an advanced solid tumor such as melanoma, head and neck, liver or kidney cancer.

CDR3: CASSRGYEQYF. The CDR3 coding sequence is TGTGCCAGCAGCAGGGGGTACGAGCAGTACTTC. J is TRBJ2-7 and V is TRBV11-2; possibly TRBD1 for D (6 bases). This CDR3 region has 11 residues. V lost 5 bases to trimming and J lost 4 bases, with 6 bases between them. CDR1 is SGHAT, CDR2 FQNNGV, per germline.

The genes are TRBV27 and TRBJ2-1; 8 bases map to TRBD2. The CDR3 spans 13 residues. The germline V gene encodes CDR1 MNHEY and CDR2 SMNVEV (reference sequence). The V segment lost 8 bases and the J segment 4 bases; nucleotides outside the gene matches: 4. The chain's CDR3 is CASRRGEYNEQFF. The CDR3 DNA is TGTGCCAGCCGGCGGGGGGAATACAATGAGCAGTTCTTC.

The chain recombines TRBV7-9 with TRBJ2-1; D unclear. The CDR3 totals 15 residues. The V and J ends lost 1 base and 6 bases respectively, with 13 bases between them. Germline V gives CDR1 SEHNR, CDR2 FQNEAQ (reference sequence). In DNA form, the CDR3 reads TGTGCCAGCAGCTTAGGAAAAAGGGTTACCAATGAGCAGTTCTTC. Protein product: CASSLGKRVTNEQFF.

The chain joins TRBV29-1 to TRBJ1-3; no clear D. This CDR3 is built from 13 residues. Germline V gives CDR1 SQVTM, CDR2 ANQGSEA. The V end was cut by 5 bases, the J end by 0 bases, with 8 bases between. The CDR3 loop is CSVSPNSGNTIYF. The CDR3, as DNA: TGCAGCGTTTCCCCGAACTCTGGAAACACCATATATTTT.

CDR3 protein: CASSESGTVTYEQYF. CDR3 DNA: TGCGCCAGCAGTGAGTCAGGGACAGTCACCTACGAGCAGTACTTC. This chain links TRBV10-2 with TRBJ2-7; 7 bases fit TRBD1. Germline values: CDR1 WSHSY, CDR2 SAAADI. V gave up 0 bases and J gave up 2 bases; unmatched junction bases: 4. The CDR3 totals 15 residues.

V usage is TRBV9 and J usage is TRBJ2-7; D is undetermined. V gave up 0 bases and J gave up 3 bases, with 13 bases separating them. In germline, CDR1 is SGDLS, CDR2 YYNGEE. The CDR3 runs 15 residues. The CDR3 spells CASSVGQECGYEQYF. CDR3 DNA: TGTGCCAGCAGCGTAGGGCAGGAATGTGGCTACGAGCAGTACTTC.

The CDR3 sequence is CASRPGLTPYNEQFF. The CDR3 region has the DNA TGTGCCAGCCGTCCCGGACTAACTCCTTACAATGAGCAGTTCTTC. The gene calls are TRBV6-5 and TRBJ2-1, with a possible D match to TRBD2 (6 bases). This CDR3 has 15 amino acids. With 8 bases removed from V and 4 bases from J, the gap between germline ends came to 18 bases. Germline CDR1 reads MNHEY; CDR2 reads SVGAGI.

The CDR3 region has the DNA TGTGCGTCAGGGGGTAGTGAGCAGTTCTTC. Protein sequence: CASGGSEQFF. This chain connects TRBV27 to TRBJ2-1; TRBD1 matches 7 bases. CDR1 and CDR2 (germline): MNHEY, SMNVEV (reference sequence). This CDR3 comprises 10 residues.

This rearrangement joins TRBV4-1 to TRBJ1-2, with 9 positions matching TRBD1. This CDR3 has 13 residues. J lost 8 bases, V lost 3 bases, and 4 bases had no gene match. CDR1 is MGHRA and CDR2 is YSYEKL in the germline V gene. Here the CDR3 DNA reads TGCGCCAGCAGCCATAGGACAGGGGTAGGCTACACCTTC. This codes for CASSHRTGVGYTF.

The rearrangement links TRBV5-5 to TRBJ2-1; D is uncertain. The V end lost 2 bases, the J end lost 7 bases, and 13 bases lay between the germline ends. In germline, CDR1 is SGHKS, CDR2 YYEKEE (reference sequence). The CDR3 loop spans 14 amino acids. The CDR3 coding sequence is TGTGCCAGCAGCTTCCCGGGCCCCCTGAATGAGCAGTTCTTC. Translation: CASSFPGPLNEQFF. The whole variable domain, remainder taken from reference TRBV5-5 and TRBJ2-1, is DAGVTQSPTHLIKTRGQQVTLRCSPISGHKSVSWYQQVLGQGPQFIFQYYEKEERGRGNFPDRFSARQFPNYSSELNVNALLLGDSALYLCASSFPGPLNEQFFGPGTRLTVL.

This chain links TRBV27 with TRBJ2-7; TRBD1 aligns across 8 bases. The CDR3 is 14 amino acids. Germline V lookup: CDR1 MNHEY, CDR2 SMNVEV (reference sequence). V lost 6 bases, J lost 0 bases, and 4 bases stayed unmatched. The CDR3 coding sequence is TGTGCCAGCAGAGTGGACAGGGCCTCCTACGAGCAGTACTTC. Protein: CASRVDRASYEQYF.

V and J are TRBV5-1 and TRBJ1-1; D call uncertain. Trimming left V 1 base short and J 1 base short, with 8 bases between. Germline V gives CDR1 SGHRS, CDR2 YFSETQ. This CDR3 has 14 residues. Here the CDR3 DNA reads TGCGCCAGCAGCTTGACGGCAGAGAACACTGAAGCTTTCTTT. It is translated as CASSLTAENTEAFF.

Note on this clone: An end of the junction differs from the germline gene, which may be a read error. The V and J genes are TRBV7-8 and TRBJ2-7; TRBD1 aligns across 9 bases. Looked up from germline, CDR1 is SGHVS and CDR2 is FQNEAQ. The CDR3 is 12 residues long. CDR3 residues: CASSPRTGDQHF. The CDR3, as DNA: TGTGCCAGCAGCCCCCGGACAGGGGATCAACACTTC. The variable domain in full, with the rest retrieved from reference TRBV7-8 and TRBJ2-7, is GAGVSQSPRYKVAKRGQDVALRCDPISGHVSLFWYQQALGQGPEFLTYFQNEAQLDKSGLPSDRFFAERPEGSVSTLKIQRTQQEDSAVYLCASSPRTGDQHFGPGTRLTVT.

The chain couples TRBV27 to TRBJ2-7; no clear D gene. Germline V CDR1 and CDR2: MNHEY, SMNVEV (reference sequence). The CDR3 totals 14 residues. V lost 3 bases and J lost 5, with 14 bases in between. The CDR3: CASSLTLNAHEQYF. The CDR3, as DNA: TGTGCCAGCAGTTTGACACTAAACGCCCACGAGCAGTACTTC.

V gene TRBV9 combines with J gene TRBJ2-7; D is unresolved. V was trimmed by 4 bases and J by 6 bases, leaving 8 bases between them. CDR3 length: 11 amino acids. Per the germline V gene, CDR1 is SGDLS and CDR2 is YYNGEE. The CDR3 is CASSLGSEQYF. CDR3 DNA: TGTGCCAGCAGCCTGGGGTCCGAGCAGTACTTC.

This clone was detected once. The chain couples TRBV19 to TRBJ1-5; D is possibly TRBD1 (6 bases). CDR1 is LNHDA, CDR2 SQIVND, per germline (reference sequence). Trimming cost V 5 bases and J 2 bases, with 19 bases left between them. The CDR3 covers 17 residues. CDR3 loop: CASSLPYRVEGNQPQHF. As DNA, the CDR3 is TGTGCCAGTAGTCTTCCGTACAGGGTAGAGGGCAATCAGCCCCAGCATTTT.

This chain links TRBV9 with TRBJ2-3; D is uncertain. V lost 4 bases and J 4 bases, leaving 13 bases between the germline ends. In germline, CDR1 is SGDLS, CDR2 YYNGEE. This CDR3 is built from 14 residues. The CDR3 reads CASSPPDEPDTQYF. CDR3 bases: TGTGCCAGCAGCCCTCCGGACGAGCCAGATACGCAGTATTTT.

The rearrangement joins TRBV5-4 to TRBJ2-7; D is unclear. From germline, CDR1 is SGHNT and CDR2 YYREEE (reference sequence). V lost 2 bases and J lost 1, with 7 bases in between. This CDR3 comprises 13 residues. CDR3 in amino acids: CASSLVSSYEQYF. The CDR3 nucleotides read TGTGCCAGCAGCTTAGTCAGTTCCTACGAGCAGTACTTC.

Within the sample, this clone is medium-sized. The sample carries other DNA sequences with the same CDR3. V usage is TRBV7-8 and J usage is TRBJ2-7, with 7 bases lining up with TRBD1. Germline CDR1 SGHVS, CDR2 FQNEAQ. There are 14 residues in the CDR3. With 6 bases clipped from V and 5 bases from J, the junction kept 10 bases outside the gene matches. DNA for the CDR3: TGTGCCAGCAGTTTACAAGGGGGCAAACACGAGCAGTACTTC. Encoded protein: CASSLQGGKHEQYF.

This chain connects TRBV6-1 to TRBJ2-7; D gene ambiguous. The ends were cut back, 1 base at V and 5 bases at J, with 12 bases in the middle. Germline CDR1 is MNHNS and CDR2 is SASEGT. CDR3 length: 14 amino acids. This chain's CDR3 is CASSEGPGPHEQYF. CDR3 in DNA: TGTGCCAGCAGTGAAGGGCCTGGACCCCACGAGCAGTACTTC.

The chain employs TRBV27 and TRBJ2-3; 12 bases are a match to TRBD2. Germline loops: CDR1 MNHEY, CDR2 SMNVEV (reference sequence). The CDR3 sequence is 16 residues long. The trim removed 5 bases at V and 6 bases at J, leaving 9 bases unmatched. In DNA form, the CDR3 reads TGTGCCAGCAGTACCCGGACTAGCGGGAAGGTTGATACGCAGTATTTT. Protein sequence: CASSTRTSGKVDTQYF.

This chain uses TRBV5-1 with TRBJ2-1; 10 bases are a match to TRBD2. Germline loops: CDR1 SGHRS, CDR2 YFSETQ. V gave up 0 bases and J gave up 8 bases; unmatched junction bases: 17. This CDR3 is 19 amino acids long. The CDR3 loop reads CASSLAVARSGGAQDEQFF. The CDR3 DNA is TGCGCCAGCAGCTTGGCCGTGGCCCGAAGCGGGGGGGCTCAGGATGAGCAGTTCTTC.

The chain employs TRBV30 and TRBJ1-6; tentative D call: TRBD1 (5 bases). Germline loops: CDR1 GTSNPN, CDR2 SVGIG (reference sequence). The CDR3 has 18 residues. V was shortened by 1 base and J by 13 bases, with 29 bases between the two germline ends. For the CDR3, the DNA is TGTGCCTGGAGTGGCGGGAGGGGCTTTCTACTTTCTGTACGGCCCCTCCACTTT. This codes for CAWSGGRGFLLSVRPLHF. The variable domain in full, completed from reference TRBV30 and TRBJ1-6, reads SQTIHQWPATLVQPVGSPLSLECTVEGTSNPNLYWYRQAAGRGLQLLFYSVGIGQISSEVPQNLSASRPQDRQFILSSKKLLLSDSGFYLCAWSGGRGFLLSVRPLHFGNGTRLTVT.

The J gene is TRBJ1-2, the V gene TRBV5-4; tentative D call: TRBD1 (5 bases). Germline values: CDR1 SGHNT, CDR2 YYREEE (reference sequence). This CDR3 is built from 17 residues. V was clipped by 5 bases and J by 4 bases, with 24 bases between them. The CDR3 sequence is CASRPGTAGLGAYGYTF. In DNA form, the CDR3 reads TGTGCCAGCAGACCCGGGACGGCGGGGTTGGGCGCCTATGGCTACACCTTC.

The rearrangement links TRBV30 to TRBJ2-1, with 8 bases matching TRBD2. Germline trimming cut 0 bases from V and 14 bases from J; bases unmatched to any gene: 12. This CDR3 comprises 14 residues. Germline V gives CDR1 GTSNPN, CDR2 SVGIG (reference sequence). CDR3 protein: CAWSVYGGGPIKFF. CDR3 in DNA: TGTGCCTGGAGTGTATACGGGGGGGGGCCGATTAAGTTCTTC. Full variable domain (rest looked up from reference TRBV30 and TRBJ2-1): SQTIHQWPATLVQPVGSPLSLECTVEGTSNPNLYWYRQAAGRGLQLLFYSVGIGQISSEVPQNLSASRPQDRQFILSSKKLLLSDSGFYLCAWSVYGGGPIKFFGPGTRLTVL.

As DNA, the CDR3 is TGTGCCAGCAGTATTGGGGGGACTGAAGCTTTCTTT. Its translation is CASSIGGTEAFF. The chain carries TRBV27 and TRBJ1-1, with D maybe TRBD1 (5 bases). V lost 5 bases and J lost 5, with 9 bases in between. The V gene's germline CDR1 is MNHEY and CDR2 SMNVEV (reference sequence). CDR3 length: 12 residues.